Sequencing of this T cell receptor (beta chain) was carried out in a study of Ad26.COV2.S vaccination and SARS-CoV-2 variants. The treatment here: about 20 received Ad26.COV2.S at low or high dose, single or two shots; about five received placebo; per-sample allocation not given. Sampling took place 63 days after the first vaccine or placebo injection. An Ad26 vector carrying the Wuhan-strain SARS-CoV-2 spike served as the vaccine. Germline-derived CDR1 and CDR2 are SNHLY and FYNNEI. The length of the CDR3 is 13 residues. Trimming removed 7 bases at V and 10 bases at J, with 14 bases between. Libraries were prepared by immunoSEQ multiplex PCR; TCRdb keeps only in-frame clonotypes and omits some of them. The table has under 600,000 clones, 80% to 90% seen once; the top ten hold 1.5% to 2%.

The chain links TRBV2 to TRBJ1-6; no definite D call. The material sequenced was peripheral blood, taken in a trial of Ad26.COV2.S vaccine versus placebo. This TCR derives from a person between 18 and 60 years old who received the Ad26.COV2.S COVID-19 vaccine or a placebo. Written as DNA, the CDR3 is TGTGCCAGCACCCTGGTCAGGATCTCACCCCTCCACTTT. This sequence encodes CASTLVRISPLHF.